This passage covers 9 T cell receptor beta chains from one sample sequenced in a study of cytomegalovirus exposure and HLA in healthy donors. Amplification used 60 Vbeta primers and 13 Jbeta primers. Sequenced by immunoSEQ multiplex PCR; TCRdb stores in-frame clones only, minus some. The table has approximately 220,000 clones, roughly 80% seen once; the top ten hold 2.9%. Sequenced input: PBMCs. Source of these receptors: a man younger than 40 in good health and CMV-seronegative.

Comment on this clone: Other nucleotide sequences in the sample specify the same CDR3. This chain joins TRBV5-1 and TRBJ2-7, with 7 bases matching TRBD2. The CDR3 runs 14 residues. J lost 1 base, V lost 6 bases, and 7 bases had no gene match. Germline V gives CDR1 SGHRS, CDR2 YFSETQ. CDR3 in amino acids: CASTSRAGSYEQYF. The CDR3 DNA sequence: TGCGCCAGCACCTCGCGAGCGGGGTCCTACGAGCAGTACTTC.

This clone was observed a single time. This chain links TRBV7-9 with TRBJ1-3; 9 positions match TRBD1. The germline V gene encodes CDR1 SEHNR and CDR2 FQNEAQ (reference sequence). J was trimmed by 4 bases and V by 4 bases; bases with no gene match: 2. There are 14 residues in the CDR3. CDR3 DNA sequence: TGTGCCAGCAGCTCGGACAGGGGAGGAAACACCATATATTTT. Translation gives CASSSDRGGNTIYF.

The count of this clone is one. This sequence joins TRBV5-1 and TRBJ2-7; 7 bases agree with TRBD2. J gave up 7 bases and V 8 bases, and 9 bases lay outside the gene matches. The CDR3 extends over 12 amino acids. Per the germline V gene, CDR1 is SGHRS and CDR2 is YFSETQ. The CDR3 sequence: CASQGERGEQYF. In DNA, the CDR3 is TGCGCCAGTCAAGGGGAGCGGGGTGAGCAGTACTTC.

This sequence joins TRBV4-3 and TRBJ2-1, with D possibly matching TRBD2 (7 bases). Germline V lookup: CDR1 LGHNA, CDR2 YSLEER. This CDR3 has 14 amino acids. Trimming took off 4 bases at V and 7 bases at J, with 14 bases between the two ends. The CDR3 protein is CASSPGGTSNEQFF. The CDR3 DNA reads TGCGCCAGCAGCCCCGGGGGGACATCAAATGAGCAGTTCTTC.

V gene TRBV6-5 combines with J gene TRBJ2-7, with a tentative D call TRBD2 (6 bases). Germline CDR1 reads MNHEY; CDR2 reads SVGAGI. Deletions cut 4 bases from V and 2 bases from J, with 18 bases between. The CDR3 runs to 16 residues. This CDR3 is CASSSPAGSGAYEQYF. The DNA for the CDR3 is TGTGCCAGCAGTTCACCGGCGGGTAGCGGAGCCTACGAGCAGTACTTC.

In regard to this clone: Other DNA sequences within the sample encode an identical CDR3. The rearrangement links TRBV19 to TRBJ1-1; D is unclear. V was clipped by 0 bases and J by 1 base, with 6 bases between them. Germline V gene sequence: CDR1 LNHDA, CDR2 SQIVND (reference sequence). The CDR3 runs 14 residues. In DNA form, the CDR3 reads TGTGCCAGTAGTATAGATCGGGGGAACACTGAAGCTTTCTTT. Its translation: CASSIDRGNTEAFF. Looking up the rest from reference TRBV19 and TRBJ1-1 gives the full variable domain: DGGITQSPKYLFRKEGQNVTLSCEQNLNHDAMYWYRQDPGQGLRLIYYSQIVNDFQKGDIAEGYSVSREKKESFPLTVTSAQKNPTAFYLCASSIDRGNTEAFFGQGTRLTVV.

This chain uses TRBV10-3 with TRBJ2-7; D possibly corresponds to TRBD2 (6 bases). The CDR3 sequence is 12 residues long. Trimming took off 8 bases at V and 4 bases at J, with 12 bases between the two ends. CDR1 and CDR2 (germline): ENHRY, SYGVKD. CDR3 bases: TGTGCCATCGGAGGGGCTGGGTACGAGCAGTACTTC. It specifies CAIGGAGYEQYF.

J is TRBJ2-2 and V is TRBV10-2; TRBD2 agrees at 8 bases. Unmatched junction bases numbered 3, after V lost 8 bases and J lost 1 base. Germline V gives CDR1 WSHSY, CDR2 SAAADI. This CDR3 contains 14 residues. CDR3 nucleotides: TGCGCCAGCGGCGGGGGGAAGAACACCGGGGAGCTGTTTTTT. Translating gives CASGGGKNTGELFF.

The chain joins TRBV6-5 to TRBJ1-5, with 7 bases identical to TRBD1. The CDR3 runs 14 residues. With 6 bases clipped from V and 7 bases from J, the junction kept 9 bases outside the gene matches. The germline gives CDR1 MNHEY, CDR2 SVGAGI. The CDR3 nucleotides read TGTGCCAGCAGCGAGCGGACAGGCCGACAGCCCCAGCATTTT. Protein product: CASSERTGRQPQHF.